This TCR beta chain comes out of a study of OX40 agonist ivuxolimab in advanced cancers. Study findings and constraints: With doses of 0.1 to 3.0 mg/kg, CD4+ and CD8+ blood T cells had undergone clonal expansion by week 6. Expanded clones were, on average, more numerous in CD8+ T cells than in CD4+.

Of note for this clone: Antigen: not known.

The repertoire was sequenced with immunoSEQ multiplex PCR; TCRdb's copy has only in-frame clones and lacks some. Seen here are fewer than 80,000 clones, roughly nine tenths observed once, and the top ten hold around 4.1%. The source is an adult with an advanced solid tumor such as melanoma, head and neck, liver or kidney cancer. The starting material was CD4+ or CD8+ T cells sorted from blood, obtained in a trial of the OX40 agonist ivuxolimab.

The CDR3 loop is CAWSELARRGTEAFF. For the CDR3, the DNA is TGTGCCTGGAGTGAACTGGCCCGGCGAGGCACTGAAGCTTTCTTT. V gene TRBV30 combines with J gene TRBJ1-1; no clear D gene. The CDR3 totals 15 residues. Germline V CDR1 and CDR2: GTSNPN, SVGIG (reference sequence). V was pared by 1 base and J by 4 bases, with 16 bases between.